Listed here is a single T cell receptor beta chain. This sample was included in a study of blood T cell repertoires in COVID-19. Looked up from germline, CDR1 is SEHNR and CDR2 is FQNEAQ (reference sequence). This CDR3 region has 16 residues. J was trimmed by 8 bases and V by 4 bases; bases with no gene match: 8. Produced via immunoSEQ multiplex PCR; TCRdb's table is partial and in-frame only. The data show 20,000 to 25,000 clones, roughly 80% seen once. The J gene is TRBJ1-6, the V gene TRBV7-9; TRBD1 aligns across 10 bases. The sequencing sample was made of peripheral blood. This TCR was recovered from a woman aged 80 or over with acute or convalescent COVID-19. The CDR3 sequence is CASSSRTGGFDSPLHF. CDR3 coding DNA: TGTGCCAGCAGCTCACGGACAGGGGGTTTTGATTCACCCCTCCACTTT.